Reported below is one T cell receptor (beta chain). Its cognate antigen is unknown. This specimen comes from a study of cytomegalovirus exposure and HLA in healthy donors. 60 Vbeta and 13 Jbeta primers were used in PCR. Sequenced by immunoSEQ multiplex PCR; TCRdb stores in-frame clones only, minus some. The sample records some 150,000 clones, around 65% being singletons. There were likely unrecorded immune exposures, though donors were nominally healthy when sampled. Study results and caveats: It was reported that TCR beta sequences correctly inferred the HLA-A and HLA-B alleles for most subjects. In a later analysis, a genetic analysis reported fewer productive-TCR N-insertions in an Asian-associated ancestry cluster than the cohort average.

The sequence came from a young woman in good health and CMV-seropositive. Sequencing was performed on PBMCs.

The CDR3 reads CASRPSGLAYEQYF. CDR3 nucleotides: TGTGCCAGCAGGCCGTCTGGACTGGCCTACGAGCAGTACTTC. J is TRBJ2-7 and V is TRBV13; perhaps TRBD2 as D (5 bases). Germline-derived CDR1 and CDR2 are PRHDT and FYEKMQ (reference sequence). Trimming took off 6 bases at V and 2 bases at J, with 14 bases between the two ends. This CDR3 comprises 14 residues. Based on the CDR3 plus reference TRBV13 and TRBJ2-7, the full variable domain is AAGVIQSPRHLIKEKRETATLKCYPIPRHDTVYWYQQGPGQDPQFLISFYEKMQSDKGSIPDRFSAQQFSDYHSELNMSSLELGDSALYFCASRPSGLAYEQYFGPGTRLTVT.